This TCR beta chain stems from a study of PD-L1 blockade in urothelial cancer. Background on the study: Chemotherapy regimens numbering 0 to 3 had been given to patients. Blood analysis occurred 3 weeks (second dose) and 6 weeks after treatment start. Overall study findings and caveats: The study found that durable-benefit patients expanded tumor-associated blood clones more at 3 weeks.

To note about this clone: Its antigen remains unidentified.

Produced via immunoSEQ multiplex PCR; TCRdb's table is partial and in-frame only. The data hold about 100,000 clones, with about 91% observed a single time. The source of this sequence is a woman older than 75 with urothelial cancer. This specimen was PBMCs, taken around atezolizumab (anti-PD-L1) treatment.

CDR3 nucleotide sequence: TGTGCCACCAGCCCGGACAACTCTGGAAACACCATATATTTT. This sequence encodes CATSPDNSGNTIYF. The chain is built from TRBV15 and TRBJ1-3; the D gene is possibly TRBD1 (5 bases). Trimming pared 5 bases from V and 0 bases from J, leaving 8 bases between. The germline gives CDR1 LNHNV, CDR2 YYDKDF (reference sequence). The CDR3 totals 14 residues.